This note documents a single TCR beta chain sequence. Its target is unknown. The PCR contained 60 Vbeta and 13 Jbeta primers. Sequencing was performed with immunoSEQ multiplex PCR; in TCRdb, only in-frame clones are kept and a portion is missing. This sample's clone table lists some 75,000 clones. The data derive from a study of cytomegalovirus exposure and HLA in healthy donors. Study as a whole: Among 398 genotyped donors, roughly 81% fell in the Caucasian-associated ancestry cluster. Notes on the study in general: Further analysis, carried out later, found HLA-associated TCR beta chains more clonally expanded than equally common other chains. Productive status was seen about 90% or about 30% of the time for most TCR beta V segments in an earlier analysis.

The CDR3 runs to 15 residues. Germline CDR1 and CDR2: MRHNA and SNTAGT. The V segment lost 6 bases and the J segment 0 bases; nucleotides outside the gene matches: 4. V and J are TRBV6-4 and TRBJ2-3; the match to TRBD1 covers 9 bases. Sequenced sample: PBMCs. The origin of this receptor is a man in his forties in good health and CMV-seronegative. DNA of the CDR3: TGTGCCAGCAGGGGGACAGGGAAAAGCACAGATACGCAGTATTTT. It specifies CASRGTGKSTDTQYF.